A single sample is the source of the 18 T cell receptor beta chains below, sequenced in a study of blood T cell repertoires in COVID-19. Clones were sequenced by immunoSEQ multiplex PCR, and TCRdb holds only the in-frame ones, with some missing. The repertoire holds some 350,000 clones, about 89% seen once, with 5.3% in the top ten. Input material: PBMCs or T cells enriched from blood (not recorded which). The receptors stem from a woman in her twenties or thirties who had recovered from COVID-19.

Of note for this clone: The identical CDR3 is also encoded by other nucleotide sequences in the sample. The rearrangement uses TRBV10-1 and TRBJ2-3; 12 bases align to TRBD2. V was pared by 3 bases and J by 3 bases, with 7 bases of the junction left unmatched. The CDR3 loop spans 17 amino acids. CDR1 is WNHNN and CDR2 is SYGVQD in the germline V gene (reference sequence). CDR3 loop: CASSDSSGGDFTDTQYF. CDR3 bases: TGCGCCAGCAGTGATTCTAGCGGGGGGGACTTTACAGATACGCAGTATTTT.

The chain employs TRBV11-2 and TRBJ2-7; 7 positions agree with TRBD1. V lost 5 bases and J lost 6; bases outside the gene matches: 13. Germline CDR1 and CDR2: SGHAT and FQNNGV. The CDR3 runs to 15 residues. CDR3 loop: CASSPPGTAASEQYF. CDR3 DNA sequence: TGTGCCAGCAGCCCCCCTGGGACAGCTGCCTCCGAGCAGTACTTC.

J is TRBJ2-5 and V is TRBV23-1; TRBD2 agrees at 8 bases. TRBV23-1 is designated an ORF whose function remains uncertain. The CDR3 spans 12 residues. V was clipped by 11 bases and J by 3 bases; unmatched bases: 5. CDR3 sequence (DNA): TGCGCCCACGCGGGGGGTGAAGAGACCCAGTACTTC. Its translation is CAHAGGEETQYF.

This clone was detected only a few times. The J gene is TRBJ2-3, the V gene TRBV9, with D uncertain. Germline V gene sequence: CDR1 SGDLS, CDR2 YYNGEE. Trimming cost V 0 bases and J 7 bases, with 9 bases left between them. CDR3 length: 13 amino acids. DNA of the CDR3: TGTGCCAGCAGCGTAGACAGTGCGAATACGCAGTATTTT. Protein sequence: CASSVDSANTQYF.

In its sample, this clone was seen once. This chain uses TRBV2 with TRBJ2-3, with 8 positions matching TRBD2. The CDR3 spans 15 residues. J was trimmed by 2 bases and V by 8 bases; bases with no gene match: 9. CDR1 and CDR2 from the germline V gene are SNHLY and FYNNEI. The CDR3 DNA reads TGTGCCAGCGGGGAGCGGGGGCCAACCACAGATACGCAGTATTTT. It translates to CASGERGPTTDTQYF.

The V and J genes are TRBV5-6 and TRBJ1-5; 7 bases are a match to TRBD1. The CDR3 is 16 amino acids. Germline values: CDR1 SGHDT, CDR2 YYEEEE. V lost 4 bases to trimming and J lost 2 bases; unmatched junction nucleotides: 9. In nucleotides, the CDR3 is TGTGCCAGCAGCGTCACGACAGGGATCGGCAATCAGCCCCAGCATTTT. Amino acid sequence: CASSVTTGIGNQPQHF.

The rearrangement links TRBV28 to TRBJ1-3, with D tentatively TRBD1 (6 bases). V lost 5 bases and J lost 0, with 17 bases in between. This CDR3 is 17 amino acids long. Germline lookup yields CDR1 MDHEN and CDR2 SYDVKM. The CDR3 region is CASSLPGGGTSGNTIYF. Here the CDR3 DNA reads TGTGCCAGCAGTCTGCCTGGGGGCGGAACCTCTGGAAACACCATATATTTT.

The genes are TRBV4-2 and TRBJ1-4, with 7 bases aligning to TRBD1. Germline values: CDR1 LGHNA, CDR2 YNFKEQ. This CDR3 comprises 16 residues. Losses at the gene ends were 0 bases for V and 5 bases for J; bases not matched to a gene: 6. The CDR3 DNA is TGTGCCAGCAGCCAAGATCAGGGGGATGGGAATGAAAAACTGTTTTTT. Its protein product is CASSQDQGDGNEKLFF.

The chain has TRBV15 and TRBJ1-2; D is unresolved. Trimming removed 4 bases at V and 4 bases at J, with 7 bases between. The CDR3 has 12 amino acids. Germline lookup yields CDR1 LNHNV and CDR2 YYDKDF (reference sequence). The DNA for the CDR3 is TGTGCCACCAGCAATCCTCGCTATGGCTACACCTTC. Translating gives CATSNPRYGYTF.

The V and J genes are TRBV10-3 and TRBJ1-1, with D tentatively TRBD1 (6 bases). This CDR3 is 15 amino acids long. Germline V CDR1 and CDR2: ENHRY, SYGVKD. The V end lost 3 bases, the J end lost 2 bases, and 13 bases lay between the germline ends. The CDR3 region has the DNA TGTGCCATCAGTGAATTAGGGGGTTCAAACACTGAAGCTTTCTTT. It is translated as CAISELGGSNTEAFF.

This chain uses TRBV7-3 with TRBJ2-2, with a weak D call TRBD1 (6 bases). This CDR3 has 15 amino acids. Per the germline V gene, CDR1 is SGHTA and CDR2 is FQGTGA. Trimming removed 5 bases at V and 4 bases at J, with 14 bases between. The CDR3: CASSPGHSSTGELFF. Written as DNA, the CDR3 is TGTGCCAGCAGCCCGGGACATTCGAGCACCGGGGAGCTGTTTTTT.

The V call is TRBV4-2, the J call TRBJ2-3; D remains ambiguous. V was cut by 0 bases and J by 9 bases, with 19 bases left in between. The CDR3 spans 16 residues. Germline V CDR1 and CDR2: LGHNA, YNFKEQ. Here the CDR3 reads CASSQDLIEPTRTQYF. The DNA of the CDR3 is TGTGCCAGCAGCCAAGATTTAATTGAGCCCACCCGGACGCAGTATTTT.

J is TRBJ2-1 and V is TRBV5-1; tentatively, D is TRBD1 (6 bases). Germline V gene lookup returns CDR1 SGHRS and CDR2 YFSETQ. V was shortened by 9 bases and J by 0 bases, with 13 bases between the two germline ends. The CDR3 contains 14 residues. CDR3 sequence: CATRGGGSYNEQFF. The CDR3 region has the DNA TGCGCCACCAGGGGTGGAGGCTCCTACAATGAGCAGTTCTTC.

The chain uses TRBV5-6 and TRBJ1-4, with D maybe TRBD1 (5 bases). Germline V lookup: CDR1 SGHDT, CDR2 YYEEEE. The V gene lost 0 bases and the J gene lost 2 bases, with 11 bases spanning the gap. There are 16 residues in the CDR3. CDR3 protein: CASSLAGAGTNEKLFF. The DNA for the CDR3 is TGTGCCAGCAGCTTGGCGGGTGCAGGGACTAATGAAAAACTGTTTTTT.

The rearrangement links TRBV9 to TRBJ2-1; tentatively, D is TRBD2 (7 bases). This CDR3 is built from 14 residues. Trimming pared 7 bases from V and 2 bases from J, leaving 13 bases between. From germline, CDR1 is SGDLS and CDR2 YYNGEE. The CDR3 reads CASSLGGAYNEQFF. CDR3 DNA sequence: TGTGCCAGCTCCCTAGGGGGGGCCTACAATGAGCAGTTCTTC.

As concerns this clone: Other DNA sequences in the sample encode the same CDR3. The chain links TRBV30 to TRBJ1-1, with D unresolved. The germline CDR1 and CDR2 sequences are GTSNPN and SVGIG (reference sequence). CDR3 length equals 11 residues. Trimming left V 0 bases short and J 4 bases short, with 3 bases between. The CDR3 bases are TGTGCCTGGAGTGTCAGCACTGAAGCTTTCTTT. Its translation: CAWSVSTEAFF.

This clone has only a few counts. In the same sample, other DNA sequences code for this CDR3. This chain joins TRBV5-1 and TRBJ2-1, with TRBD1 matching 9 bases. V was pared by 0 bases and J by 4 bases, with 5 bases of the junction left unmatched. This CDR3 comprises 16 residues. The germline V gene encodes CDR1 SGHRS and CDR2 YFSETQ. The chain's CDR3 is CASSLGDRGSYNEQFF. DNA for the CDR3: TGCGCCAGCAGCTTGGGAGACAGGGGGTCTTACAATGAGCAGTTCTTC. The full variable domain, completed using reference TRBV5-1 and TRBJ2-1, is KAGVTQTPRYLIKTRGQQVTLSCSPISGHRSVSWYQQTPGQGLQFLFEYFSETQRNKGNFPGRFSGRQFSNSRSEMNVSTLELGDSALYLCASSLGDRGSYNEQFFGPGTRLTVL.

A remark on this clone: The junction and the germline gene differ at one end; a read error may be behind it. V and J are TRBV12-5 and TRBJ2-2; 7 bases align to TRBD2. Germline assignment: CDR1 LGHNT and CDR2 FRNRAP. This CDR3 is 17 amino acids long. The CDR3 here is CASGWAGEQPTHRGAVF. The CDR3, as DNA: TGTGCTAGTGGTTGGGCGGGGGAGCAGCCCACTCACCGGGGAGCTGTTTTT. Full variable domain (outside the CDR3, taken from reference TRBV12-5 and TRBJ2-2): DARVTQTPRHKVTEMGQEVTMRCQPILGHNTVFWYRQTMMQGLELLAYFRNRAPLDDSGMPKDRFSAEMPDATLATLKIQPSEPRDSAVYFCASGWAGEQPTHRGAVFGEGSRLTVL.